Listed below are T cell receptor beta chains from one sample, sequenced in a study of blood T cell repertoires in COVID-19. Sequenced by immunoSEQ multiplex PCR; TCRdb stores in-frame clones only, minus some. The sample records around 200,000 clones, roughly 85% being singletons. Input material: PBMCs or T cells enriched from blood (not recorded which). Receptor source: a middle-aged man who had recovered from COVID-19. The CDR3 runs from the conserved cysteine through the conserved F or W. The order of the fields is clone size, J gene, V gene, D gene, CDR3 DNA, CDR3 protein. A D gene is named only where the DNA matches it firmly. The listing skips clone size in some rows; elsewhere it reads once, few, many or a size class.

clone_size: once
j_call: TRBJ2-7
v_call: TRBV2
d_call: -
cdr3_nt: TGTGCCAGTACAGCGCTGGAGGTCTACGAGCAGTACTTC
cdr3_aa: CASTALEVYEQYF

clone_size: -
j_call: TRBJ2-1
v_call: TRBV30
d_call: TRBD2
cdr3_nt: TGTGCCTGGAGTGTACGAACGGGACTAGACAATGAGCAGTTCTTC
cdr3_aa: CAWSVRTGLDNEQFF

clone_size: -
j_call: TRBJ1-2
v_call: TRBV28
d_call: -
cdr3_nt: TGTGCCAGTATTTCAGGGCTCGGTGGTGGCTACACCTTC
cdr3_aa: CASISGLGGGYTF

clone_size: -
j_call: TRBJ1-5
v_call: TRBV27
d_call: -
cdr3_nt: TGTGCCAGCAGCCAAATGGCGGGGGTCGGCAATCAGCCCCAGCATTTT
cdr3_aa: CASSQMAGVGNQPQHF

clone_size: -
j_call: TRBJ2-7
v_call: TRBV25-1
d_call: TRBD1
cdr3_nt: TGTGCCAGCAGTGACCAGGACAGGAACCTCTACGAGCAGTACTTC
cdr3_aa: CASSDQDRNLYEQYF

clone_size: -
j_call: TRBJ1-1
v_call: TRBV28
d_call: -
cdr3_nt: TGTGCCAGCAGAGGAGCCAAGAACACTGAAGCTTTCTTT
cdr3_aa: CASRGAKNTEAFF

clone_size: -
j_call: TRBJ1-1
v_call: TRBV6-2/TRBV6-3
d_call: TRBD1
cdr3_nt: TGTGCCAGCAGTGCAACAGGGGGTTACACTGAAGCTTTCTTT
cdr3_aa: CASSATGGYTEAFF

clone_size: -
j_call: TRBJ2-7
v_call: TRBV5-4
d_call: TRBD1
cdr3_nt: TGTGCCAGCAGCATGACAGGGATCGGCGAGCAGTACTTC
cdr3_aa: CASSMTGIGEQYF

clone_size: -
j_call: TRBJ2-7
v_call: TRBV10-2
d_call: -
cdr3_nt: TGCGCCAGCCGGGAATCCTACGAGCAGTACTTC
cdr3_aa: CASRESYEQYF

clone_size: -
j_call: TRBJ2-3
v_call: TRBV11-2
d_call: TRBD1
cdr3_nt: TGTGCCAGCAGCCCGGGACAGGAGGCAGATACGCAGTATTTT
cdr3_aa: CASSPGQEADTQYF

clone_size: -
j_call: TRBJ1-1
v_call: TRBV19
d_call: -
cdr3_nt: TGTGCCAGTAGTATCAGGGGGAACACTGAAGCTTTCTTT
cdr3_aa: CASSIRGNTEAFF

clone_size: -
j_call: TRBJ2-7
v_call: TRBV10-1
d_call: -
cdr3_nt: TGCGCCAGCAGCTCCGGGACTGGAAGCTTCGAGCAGTACTTC
cdr3_aa: CASSSGTGSFEQYF

clone_size: -
j_call: TRBJ2-5
v_call: TRBV3-1/TRBV3-2
d_call: TRBD1
cdr3_nt: TGTGCCAGCAGCCTTAACAGGGGTCAGACCCAGTACTTC
cdr3_aa: CASSLNRGQTQYF

clone_size: -
j_call: TRBJ2-3
v_call: TRBV6-5
d_call: TRBD2
cdr3_nt: TGTGCCAGCAGTTATCAAGCGGGAGCTACAGATACGCAGTATTTT
cdr3_aa: CASSYQAGATDTQYF

clone_size: few
j_call: TRBJ1-5
v_call: TRBV27
d_call: TRBD1
cdr3_nt: TGTGCCAGCAGTTTATTCGGACAGGGGGCGAATAGCAATCAGCCCCAGCATTTT
cdr3_aa: CASSLFGQGANSNQPQHF

clone_size: -
j_call: TRBJ2-7
v_call: TRBV19
d_call: -
cdr3_nt: TGTGCCAGTAGTGGCGCAGGGTCAGGGGAATCCGAGCAGTACTTC
cdr3_aa: CASSGAGSGESEQYF

clone_size: -
j_call: TRBJ2-7
v_call: TRBV20-1
d_call: TRBD1
cdr3_nt: TGCAGTGCTAGTGAGGGGGCGGCCTACGAGCAGTACTTC
cdr3_aa: CSASEGAAYEQYF

clone_size: -
j_call: TRBJ2-7
v_call: TRBV24-1
d_call: TRBD1
cdr3_nt: TGTGCCACCAGGGACAGGGACTACGAGCAGTACTTC
cdr3_aa: CATRDRDYEQYF

clone_size: few
j_call: TRBJ2-6
v_call: TRBV6-2/TRBV6-3
d_call: -
cdr3_nt: TGTGCCAGCAGTTGGTCAGGTGGGGCCAACGTCCTGACTTTC
cdr3_aa: CASSWSGGANVLTF

clone_size: -
j_call: TRBJ1-2
v_call: TRBV5-1
d_call: -
cdr3_nt: TGCGCCAGCAGCACAAGACCCGGGATGGACTATGGCTACACCTTC
cdr3_aa: CASSTRPGMDYGYTF

clone_size: -
j_call: TRBJ1-2
v_call: TRBV9
d_call: -
cdr3_nt: TGTGCCAGCAGCGTTTCGGGGGGGAGCTATGGCTACACCTTC
cdr3_aa: CASSVSGGSYGYTF

clone_size: -
j_call: TRBJ1-4
v_call: TRBV25-1
d_call: -
cdr3_nt: TGTGCCAGCAGTGAATTGGGAGTACTAAAACTGTTTTTT
cdr3_aa: CASSELGVLKLFF

clone_size: -
j_call: TRBJ2-7
v_call: TRBV23-1
d_call: TRBD1
cdr3_nt: TGCGCCAGCAGCCGCTTCGATTGCGTCCGACAGGGGGCTTGCCGTAGGGAGCAGTACTTC
cdr3_aa: CASSRFDCVRQGACRREQYF

clone_size: -
j_call: TRBJ2-7
v_call: TRBV12-3/TRBV12-4
d_call: -
cdr3_nt: TGTGCCAGCAAAGCATACGAGCAGTACTTC
cdr3_aa: CASKAYEQYF

clone_size: -
j_call: TRBJ2-1
v_call: TRBV3-1/TRBV3-2
d_call: -
cdr3_nt: TGTGCCAGCAGCCAAGAGGGGGCGTACAATGAGCAGTTCTTC
cdr3_aa: CASSQEGAYNEQFF

clone_size: -
j_call: TRBJ2-1
v_call: TRBV5-5
d_call: -
cdr3_nt: TGTGCCAGCAGCTCCATGGCAGGGGCGCGATACAATGAGCAGTTCTTC
cdr3_aa: CASSSMAGARYNEQFF

clone_size: -
j_call: TRBJ1-1
v_call: TRBV21-1
d_call: -
cdr3_nt: TGTGCCAGCCGCTACTCAGGGACAGCATCGAACACTGAAGCTTTCTTT
cdr3_aa: CASRYSGTASNTEAFF

clone_size: -
j_call: TRBJ1-4
v_call: TRBV2
d_call: -
cdr3_nt: TGTGCCAGCAGTGTCGGGATTAAGGAAAAACTGTTTTTT
cdr3_aa: CASSVGIKEKLFF